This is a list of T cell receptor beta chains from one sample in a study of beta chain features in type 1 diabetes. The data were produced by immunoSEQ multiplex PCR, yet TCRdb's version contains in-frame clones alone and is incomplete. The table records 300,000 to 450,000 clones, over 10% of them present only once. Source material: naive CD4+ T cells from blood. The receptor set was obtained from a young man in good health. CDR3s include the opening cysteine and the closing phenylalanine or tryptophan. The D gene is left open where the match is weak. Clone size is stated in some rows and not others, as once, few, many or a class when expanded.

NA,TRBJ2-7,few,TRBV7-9,CASSLGGGPSEQYF,TGTGCCAGCAGCTTAGGTGGAGGGCCCAGCGAGCAGTACTTC
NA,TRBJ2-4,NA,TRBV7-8,CASSNHGFGVRDDKNIQYF,TGTGCCAGCAGCAATCACGGGTTTGGTGTGAGGGATGACAAAAACATTCAGTACTTC
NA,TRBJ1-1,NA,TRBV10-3,CAISESQNTEAFF,TGTGCCATCAGTGAGTCCCAGAACACTGAAGCTTTCTTT
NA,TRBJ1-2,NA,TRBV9,CASSLQDGREGYTF,TGTGCCAGCAGCCTTCAGGACGGTAGGGAGGGCTACACCTTC
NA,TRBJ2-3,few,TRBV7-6,CASSLGSGSSTDTQYF,TGTGCCAGCAGCTTAGGTTCGGGATCTAGCACAGATACGCAGTATTTT
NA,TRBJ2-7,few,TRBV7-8,CASSTVYEQYF,TGTGCCAGCAGCACAGTGTACGAGCAGTACTTC
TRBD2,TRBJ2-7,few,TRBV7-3,CASSSGLAGYEQYF,TGTGCCAGCAGCTCGGGACTAGCGGGTTACGAGCAGTACTTC
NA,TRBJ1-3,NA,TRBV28,CASTIISDSSGNTIYF,TGTGCCAGCACTATAATTTCGGACAGCTCTGGAAACACCATATATTTT
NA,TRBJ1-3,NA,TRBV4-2,CASSQVTRGSGNTIYF,TGTGCCAGCAGCCAAGTTACAAGGGGCTCAGGAAACACCATATATTTT
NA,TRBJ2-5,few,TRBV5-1,CASSLQGRGETQYF,TGCGCCAGCAGCTTACAGGGTAGGGGAGAGACCCAGTACTTC
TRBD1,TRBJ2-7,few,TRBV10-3,CAISVSGTGDEQYF,TGTGCCATCAGTGTAAGTGGGACAGGGGACGAGCAGTACTTC
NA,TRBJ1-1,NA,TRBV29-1,CSVGTSTEASF,TGCAGCGTTGGGACATCAACTGAAGCTTCCTTT
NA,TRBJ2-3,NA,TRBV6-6,CASSPARGTSTDTQYF,TGTGCCAGCAGTCCGGCGCGCGGGACTAGCACAGATACGCAGTATTTT
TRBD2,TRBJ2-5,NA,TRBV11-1,CASSPGLAGGETQYF,TGTGCCAGCAGCCCCGGACTAGCGGGAGGAGAGACCCAGTACTTC
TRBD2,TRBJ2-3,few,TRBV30,CAWSVISGGADTQYF,TGTGCCTGGAGTGTGATTAGCGGGGGGGCAGATACGCAGTATTTT
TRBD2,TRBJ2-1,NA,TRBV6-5,CASSFSGRAYNEQFF,TGTGCCAGCAGTTTTAGCGGGAGGGCCTACAATGAGCAGTTCTTC
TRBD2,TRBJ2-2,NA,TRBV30,CAWRTSGNTGELFF,TGTGCCTGGCGGACTAGCGGCAACACCGGGGAGCTGTTTTTT
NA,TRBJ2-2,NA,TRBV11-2,CASSFRVTSWGELFF,TGTGCCAGCAGCTTCCGGGTCACCTCATGGGGGGAGCTGTTTTTT
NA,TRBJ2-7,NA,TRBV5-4,CASSLDATPAYEQYF,TGTGCCAGCAGCTTGGACGCGACTCCCGCCTACGAGCAGTACTTC
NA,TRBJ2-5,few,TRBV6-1,CASSVRATRQETQYF,TGTGCCAGTTCCGTCAGGGCCACCCGCCAAGAGACCCAGTACTTC
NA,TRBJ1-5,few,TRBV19,CASSMSMRYQPQHF,TGTGCCAGTAGTATGTCCATGAGATATCAGCCCCAGCATTTT
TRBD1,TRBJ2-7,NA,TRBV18,CASSPPGQVRYEQYF,TGTGCCAGCTCCCCCCCGGGACAGGTTCGCTACGAGCAGTACTTC
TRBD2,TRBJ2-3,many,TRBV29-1,CSVSGRNTDTQYF,TGCAGCGTTTCCGGGAGGAACACAGATACGCAGTATTTT
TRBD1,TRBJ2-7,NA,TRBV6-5,CASSSPGQGTYEQYF,TGTGCCAGCAGTTCACCGGGACAGGGAACCTACGAGCAGTACTTC
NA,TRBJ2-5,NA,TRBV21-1,CASSSSETQYF,TGTGCCAGCAGCTCCTCCGAGACCCAGTACTTC
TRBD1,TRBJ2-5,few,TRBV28,CASSRQGARETQYF,TGTGCCAGCAGCAGACAGGGGGCGAGGGAGACCCAGTACTTC
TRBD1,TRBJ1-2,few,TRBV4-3,CASSQTGGQGYTF,TGCGCCAGCAGCCAGACAGGGGGCCAGGGCTACACCTTC
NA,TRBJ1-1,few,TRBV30,CAWSGRGTGTEAFF,TGTGCCTGGAGCGGGAGAGGGACGGGTACTGAAGCTTTCTTT
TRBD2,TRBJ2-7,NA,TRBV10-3,CAIMSGGDEQYF,TGTGCCATCATGAGCGGGGGGGACGAGCAGTACTTC